This entry lists 19 T cell receptor beta chains sequenced from one sample in a study of cytomegalovirus exposure and HLA in healthy donors. The primer mix had 60 Vbeta and 13 Jbeta primers. Data came from immunoSEQ multiplex PCR; TCRdb stores just in-frame clones and leaves some out. Seen here are roughly 66,000 clones, around three quarters observed once, and the top ten hold 5.5% to 7%. The sample was PBMCs. These TCRs come from a man aged 45-60 years in good health and CMV-seronegative.

V gene TRBV19 combines with J gene TRBJ1-2, with 9 bases aligning to TRBD1. The V segment lost 4 bases and the J segment 6 bases; nucleotides outside the gene matches: 6. Germline CDR1 and CDR2: LNHDA and SQIVND (reference sequence). The CDR3 loop spans 14 amino acids. In nucleotides, the CDR3 is TGTGCCAGTAGTAACCGGGACAGGGATGATGGCTACACCTTC. Translated, it gives CASSNRDRDDGYTF.

The genes are TRBV5-1 and TRBJ2-7; D is possibly TRBD2 (5 bases). V lost 0 bases to trimming and J lost 3 bases, with 10 bases between them. The CDR3 consists of 14 residues. Germline lookup yields CDR1 SGHRS and CDR2 YFSETQ. CDR3 bases: TGCGCCAGCAGCTTGGGCCTAGCAGTCTACGAGCAGTACTTC. Its translation is CASSLGLAVYEQYF.

This clone occurred a few times. The rearrangement uses TRBV7-3 and TRBJ2-3; 8 bases align to TRBD2. V dropped 1 base and J dropped 5; count of bases not matched to a gene: 5. Per germline, CDR1 SGHTA and CDR2 FQGTGA. The CDR3 is 15 amino acids. CDR3 loop: CASSLIGGAGDTQYF. CDR3 coding DNA: TGTGCCAGCAGCTTAATCGGGGGGGCGGGAGATACGCAGTATTTT. Drawing the rest from reference TRBV7-3 and TRBJ2-3, the complete variable domain is GAGVSQTPSNKVTEKGKYVELRCDPISGHTALYWYRQSLGQGPEFLIYFQGTGAADDSGLPNDRFFAVRPEGSVSTLKIQRTERGDSAVYLCASSLIGGAGDTQYFGPGTRLTVL.

This rearrangement joins TRBV30 to TRBJ1-4; maybe TRBD1 (6 bases). With 4 bases removed from V and 6 bases from J, the gap between germline ends came to 15 bases. Germline CDR1 is GTSNPN and CDR2 is SVGIG (reference sequence). CDR3 length: 14 residues. The CDR3: CAWKIQGWDEKLFF. Written as DNA, the CDR3 is TGTGCCTGGAAAATACAGGGTTGGGATGAAAAACTGTTTTTT.

The chain joins TRBV5-1 to TRBJ2-1; D might be TRBD1 (7 bases). Germline CDR1 reads SGHRS; CDR2 reads YFSETQ. V was shortened by 0 bases and J by 3 bases, with 10 bases between the two germline ends. The CDR3 length is 15 residues. The CDR3 sequence: CASSLGRGDYNEQFF. The CDR3 region has the DNA TGCGCCAGCAGCTTGGGCAGGGGGGACTACAATGAGCAGTTCTTC. Variable domain in full (rest from reference TRBV5-1 and TRBJ2-1): KAGVTQTPRYLIKTRGQQVTLSCSPISGHRSVSWYQQTPGQGLQFLFEYFSETQRNKGNFPGRFSGRQFSNSRSEMNVSTLELGDSALYLCASSLGRGDYNEQFFGPGTRLTVL.

The chain has TRBV11-2 and TRBJ1-2; D gene ambiguous. The germline V gene encodes CDR1 SGHAT and CDR2 FQNNGV. Trimming pared 3 bases from V and 0 bases from J, leaving 2 bases between. CDR3 length: 12 residues. Here the CDR3 DNA reads TGTGCCAGCAGCTTCTCTAACTATGGCTACACCTTC. It encodes CASSFSNYGYTF. The full variable domain, with the rest looked up from reference TRBV11-2 and TRBJ1-2, is EAGVAQSPRYKIIEKRQSVAFWCNPISGHATLYWYQQILGQGPKLLIQFQNNGVVDDSQLPKDRFSAERLKGVDSTLKIQPAKLEDSAVYLCASSFSNYGYTFGSGTRLTVV.

This chain links TRBV29-1 with TRBJ1-1, with 10 bases that match TRBD1. Unmatched junction bases numbered 6, after V lost 8 bases and J lost 3 bases. Germline V gene data show CDR1 as SQVTM and CDR2 as ANQGSEA. This CDR3 has 13 amino acids. Here the CDR3 DNA reads TGCAGCTTCGGGACAGGGGCTGACACTGAAGCTTTCTTT. Protein: CSFGTGADTEAFF.

J is TRBJ1-4 and V is TRBV19, with unresolved D. This CDR3 comprises 14 residues. Germline CDR1 and CDR2: LNHDA and SQIVND (reference sequence). The V end was cut by 3 bases, the J end by 0 bases, with 5 bases between. CDR3 in amino acids: CASSIPATNEKLFF. The CDR3 nucleotides are TGTGCCAGTAGTATTCCAGCAACTAATGAAAAACTGTTTTTT.

This chain uses TRBV18 with TRBJ1-6; TRBD1 might be the D (5 bases). The CDR3 contains 16 residues. Trimming left V 3 bases short and J 7 bases short, with 16 bases between. The germline V gene has CDR1 KGHSH and CDR2 LQKENI. The CDR3 spells CASSPHPAGPNSPLHF. CDR3 bases: TGTGCCAGCTCACCCCACCCAGCAGGGCCCAATTCACCCCTCCACTTT.

This clone came up once. The chain couples TRBV6-1 to TRBJ1-2; D might be TRBD1 (6 bases). The V gene lost 2 bases and the J gene lost 4 bases, with 17 bases spanning the gap. The CDR3 contains 16 residues. Germline CDR1 is MNHNS and CDR2 is SASEGT. The CDR3 DNA is TGTGCCAGCAGTGAAAGGGGGGGCAGGGCAGTCTATGGCTACACCTTC. Protein: CASSERGGRAVYGYTF.

The rearrangement uses TRBV10-1 and TRBJ2-1, with 10 bases matching TRBD2. The length of the CDR3 is 15 residues. The V gene end was trimmed by 3 bases and the J gene end by 5 bases; junction bases not matched to a gene: 4. From germline, CDR1 is WNHNN and CDR2 SYGVQD (reference sequence). As DNA, the CDR3 is TGCGCCAGCAGTGAATGGAGCGGGGGGGACAATGAGCAGTTCTTC. Translation: CASSEWSGGDNEQFF.

The sample holds one count of this clone. The chain employs TRBV28 and TRBJ2-3; D is perhaps TRBD2 (6 bases). The CDR3 has 12 amino acids. Germline V gives CDR1 MDHEN, CDR2 SYDVKM. Trimming removed 9 bases at V and 6 bases at J, with 13 bases between. The CDR3 DNA sequence: TGTGCCAGTACACGGGAGTACGATACGCAGTATTTT. Translating it yields CASTREYDTQYF.

V and J are TRBV19 and TRBJ1-1; D gene uncertain. Germline V gene data show CDR1 as LNHDA and CDR2 as SQIVND (reference sequence). The CDR3 is made up of 14 amino acids. V lost 9 bases and J 1 base, leaving 15 bases between the germline ends. The CDR3 nucleotides read TGTGCCAGCCAACGGCCCCGACAGAACACTGAAGCTTTCTTT. This gives the protein CASQRPRQNTEAFF. Combining the CDR3 with reference TRBV19 and TRBJ1-1 gives the whole variable domain DGGITQSPKYLFRKEGQNVTLSCEQNLNHDAMYWYRQDPGQGLRLIYYSQIVNDFQKGDIAEGYSVSREKKESFPLTVTSAQKNPTAFYLCASQRPRQNTEAFFGQGTRLTVV.

The chain joins TRBV7-9 to TRBJ2-5; TRBD1 matches 9 bases. The DNA matches TRBJ2-7 better at its end, which makes the J call doubtful. The CDR3 is made up of 16 amino acids. CDR1 is SEHNR and CDR2 is FQNEAQ in the germline V gene (reference sequence). The CDR3, as DNA: TGTGCCAGCAGCGTCCATACGGGACAGGGTAGCTACGAGCAGTACTTC. Its translation is CASSVHTGQGSYEQYF.

The chain employs TRBV25-1 and TRBJ2-5; D may be TRBD1 (5 bases). The J call may be incorrect, as the DNA end agrees better with TRBJ2-7. The CDR3 sequence is 12 residues long. Germline lookup yields CDR1 MGHDK and CDR2 SYGVNS. CDR3 bases: TGTGCCAGCAATTATCAGGGATACGAGCAGTACTTC. This codes for CASNYQGYEQYF.

The chain links TRBV28 to TRBJ1-2; D call uncertain. Germline CDR1 is MDHEN and CDR2 is SYDVKM. The CDR3 totals 12 residues. V was shortened by 10 bases and J by 5 bases, with 14 bases between the two germline ends. Here the CDR3 DNA reads TGTGCCACCTCGCGGGATGTTTATGGCTACACCTTC. It yields the protein CATSRDVYGYTF.

This clone was recorded a few times. The rearrangement links TRBV29-1 to TRBJ1-1; TRBD1 matches 11 bases. Germline V lookup: CDR1 SQVTM, CDR2 ANQGSEA. With V trimmed by 5 bases and J by 5 bases, 7 bases remained unmatched. The CDR3 loop spans 14 amino acids. Here the CDR3 DNA reads TGCAGCGTTTTGGAAGGGACAGGGGGTACTGAAGCTTTCTTT. Protein: CSVLEGTGGTEAFF.

The CDR3 nucleotides are TGTGCCAGCAGCTTGGAGCGGGGGGGTGGGACCCAGTACTTC. Translated, it gives CASSLERGGGTQYF. V and J are TRBV5-6 and TRBJ2-5; 10 bases align to TRBD2. The CDR3 covers 14 residues. The junction had 3 bases not matched to a gene; V was cut back by 0 bases and J by 7 bases. The V gene's germline CDR1 is SGHDT and CDR2 YYEEEE.

This clone turned up a few times. V is TRBV11-3 and J is TRBJ2-2; the D gene is possibly TRBD2 (5 bases). The V gene's germline CDR1 is SGHNT and CDR2 YENEEA. The CDR3 sequence is 15 residues long. Trimming shortened V by 2 bases and J by 5 bases, and 12 bases separated the two germline ends. CDR3 sequence: CASSLSGFVTGELFF. CDR3 DNA sequence: TGTGCCAGCAGCTTATCGGGATTTGTAACCGGGGAGCTGTTTTTT.